This is a list of T cell receptor beta chains from one sample in a study of CD8+ T cells in alopecia areata. The data were produced by immunoSEQ multiplex PCR, yet TCRdb's version contains in-frame clones alone and is incomplete. The data show 270,000 or so clones, with 55% to 70% seen just once and under 2% held by the top ten. Sequenced here: CD4+ T cells sorted from blood, sampled at week 24, from a patient treated with tofacitinib. All receptors come from a human donor with alopecia areata. Each CDR3 is given with its conserved first and last residue. D genes are given only for firm matches. Only some rows state a clone size, as once, few, many or a class for expanded clones.

clone size: -; D gene: TRBD1; V gene: TRBV30; J gene: TRBJ1-1; CDR3 DNA: TGTGCCTGCCGAACCGGGACAGGGCTTTCCACTGAAGCTTTCTTT; CDR3 protein: CACRTGTGLSTEAFF
clone size: -; D gene: -; V gene: TRBV28; J gene: TRBJ2-7; CDR3 DNA: TGTGCCAGCAGTTTAAGGGGCGAGCAGTACTTC; CDR3 protein: CASSLRGEQYF
clone size: -; D gene: TRBD1; V gene: TRBV5-1; J gene: TRBJ2-3; CDR3 DNA: TGCGCCAGCAGCTCCAGACAGGGGCTAGGCACAGATACGCAGTATTTT; CDR3 protein: CASSSRQGLGTDTQYF
clone size: few; D gene: -; V gene: TRBV19; J gene: TRBJ1-2; CDR3 DNA: TGTGCCAGTAGTATTCGGGACTATGGCTACACCTTC; CDR3 protein: CASSIRDYGYTF
clone size: -; D gene: -; V gene: TRBV5-1; J gene: TRBJ1-2; CDR3 DNA: TGCGCCAGCAGCCCTGACAGTAACTATGGCTACACCTTC; CDR3 protein: CASSPDSNYGYTF
clone size: -; D gene: -; V gene: TRBV29-1; J gene: TRBJ1-1; CDR3 DNA: TGCAGCGTTCAGAGGATCCCGAACACTGAAGCTTTCTTT; CDR3 protein: CSVQRIPNTEAFF
clone size: -; D gene: -; V gene: TRBV5-4; J gene: TRBJ2-5; CDR3 DNA: TGTGCCAGCCGGGGGGCCGACCAAGAGACCCAGTACTTC; CDR3 protein: CASRGADQETQYF
clone size: -; D gene: TRBD1; V gene: TRBV30; J gene: TRBJ2-7; CDR3 DNA: TGTGCCTGGAGTGTCTCAGGGGGTATTGAGTACTTC; CDR3 protein: CAWSVSGGIEYF
clone size: -; D gene: -; V gene: TRBV25-1; J gene: TRBJ2-2; CDR3 DNA: TGTGCCAGCCCCTTCCTTCAGGGGAGAAACACCGGGGAGCTGTTTTTT; CDR3 protein: CASPFLQGRNTGELFF
clone size: -; D gene: TRBD1; V gene: TRBV30; J gene: TRBJ2-5; CDR3 DNA: TGTGCCTGGAGCCGGGACAGGGCCCAAGAGACCCAGTACTTC; CDR3 protein: CAWSRDRAQETQYF
clone size: -; D gene: -; V gene: TRBV4-3; J gene: TRBJ1-2; CDR3 DNA: TGCGCCAGCAGCCCAATGGACAGAGCCTATGGCTACACCTTC; CDR3 protein: CASSPMDRAYGYTF
clone size: once; D gene: TRBD2; V gene: TRBV6-1; J gene: TRBJ2-1; CDR3 DNA: TGTGCCAGCAGTGGTGAGCGGGGGTGGCTCTTC; CDR3 protein: CASSGERGWLF
clone size: -; D gene: -; V gene: TRBV4-2; J gene: TRBJ2-3; CDR3 DNA: TGTGCCAGCAGCCAAGAGAAGGCAGATACGCAGTATTTT; CDR3 protein: CASSQEKADTQYF
clone size: -; D gene: -; V gene: TRBV30; J gene: TRBJ1-2; CDR3 DNA: TGTGCCTGGAGTGTAGACGGGGGCTACTATGGCTACACCTTC; CDR3 protein: CAWSVDGGYYGYTF
clone size: -; D gene: -; V gene: TRBV27; J gene: TRBJ1-1; CDR3 DNA: TGTGCCAGCAGTTTACTGGTTGGCAGGGTGGCCTCTGAAGCTTTCTTT; CDR3 protein: CASSLLVGRVASEAFF
clone size: -; D gene: TRBD1; V gene: TRBV29-1; J gene: TRBJ1-2; CDR3 DNA: TGCAGCGTTGACGGCAGGGGGTATGGCTACACCTTC; CDR3 protein: CSVDGRGYGYTF
clone size: few; D gene: -; V gene: TRBV27; J gene: TRBJ2-7; CDR3 DNA: TGTGCCAGCAGACAAAGAGGGGGTGAGCAGTACTTC; CDR3 protein: CASRQRGGEQYF
clone size: -; D gene: TRBD2; V gene: TRBV25-1; J gene: TRBJ2-7; CDR3 DNA: TGTGCCAGCAGTGAGAATGGGGGGGGTTCGAATGTGTACGAGCAGTACTTC; CDR3 protein: CASSENGGGSNVYEQYF
clone size: few; D gene: -; V gene: TRBV4-1; J gene: TRBJ2-5; CDR3 DNA: TGCGCCAGCAGCCAAGTGTGGGAGACCCAGTACTTC; CDR3 protein: CASSQVWETQYF
clone size: few; D gene: -; V gene: TRBV19; J gene: TRBJ2-1; CDR3 DNA: TGTGCCAGTAGTCTTGAGGGTACGGGTGAGCAGTTCTTC; CDR3 protein: CASSLEGTGEQFF
clone size: few; D gene: -; V gene: TRBV11-1; J gene: TRBJ2-7; CDR3 DNA: TGTGCCAGCAGCGAGCTCGGACCCCTCCCTCTAGGGCAGTACTTC; CDR3 protein: CASSELGPLPLGQYF
clone size: -; D gene: -; V gene: TRBV30; J gene: TRBJ2-7; CDR3 DNA: TGTGCCTGGGGATCCGGGACCCTCTACGAGCAGTACTTC; CDR3 protein: CAWGSGTLYEQYF